One sample yielded the 9 T cell receptor beta chains listed below, sequenced in a study of shared clonotypes between healthy human individuals. Naivety among CD8 cells was defined by CD45RO negativity and positive CCR7 selection, thereby excluding terminally differentiated effector memory CD45RA+ cells. Sequenced by immunoSEQ multiplex PCR; TCRdb stores in-frame clones only, minus some. The repertoire includes some 2.1 million clones, about 95% of them detected once, and 1% to 1.3% sits in the top ten. The material sequenced was naive CD8+ T cells sorted from blood. The receptors derive from a man aged 18 to 30 in good health.

The CDR3 coding sequence is TGTGCCAGCAGCTCTTTTTCGGCGGACTCCTACGAGCAGTACTTC. Amino acid sequence: CASSSFSADSYEQYF. The V gene is TRBV11-2, the J gene TRBJ2-7; D not certain. CDR3 length: 15 amino acids. V dropped 4 bases and J dropped 0 bases, with 13 bases sitting between them. The germline V gene has CDR1 SGHAT and CDR2 FQNNGV.

The rearrangement joins TRBV28 to TRBJ2-7; 7 bases fit TRBD1. The CDR3 sequence is 14 residues long. V lost 7 bases to trimming and J lost 3 bases; unmatched junction nucleotides: 9. Germline V CDR1 and CDR2: MDHEN, SYDVKM. CDR3 coding DNA: TGTGCCAGCACCTTTATTGGGGACAGCTACGAGCAGTACTTC. Translation: CASTFIGDSYEQYF. The variable domain in full, completed from reference TRBV28 and TRBJ2-7, reads DVKVTQSSRYLVKRTGEKVFLECVQDMDHENMFWYRQDPGLGLRLIYFSYDVKMKEKGDIPEGYSVSREKKERFSLILESASTNQTSMYLCASTFIGDSYEQYFGPGTRLTVT.

V and J are TRBV2 and TRBJ2-7, with 11 bases lining up with TRBD1. The CDR3 contains 15 residues. Trimming removed 6 bases from V and 4 bases from J; junction bases left unmatched: 8. Per germline, CDR1 SNHLY and CDR2 FYNNEI. CDR3 in amino acids: CASSGGQGEIYEQYF. DNA of the CDR3: TGTGCCAGCAGCGGGGGACAGGGGGAGATATACGAGCAGTACTTC.

This clone was seen a handful of times. This chain joins TRBV4-1 and TRBJ1-3; possibly TRBD1 for D (5 bases). V was trimmed by 0 bases and J by 4 bases, leaving 10 bases between them. CDR1 is MGHRA and CDR2 is YSYEKL in the germline V gene. This CDR3 contains 15 residues. The CDR3, as DNA: TGCGCCAGCAGCCAAGATGACAGCCCCGGAAACACCATATATTTT. This gives the protein CASSQDDSPGNTIYF.

This clone has more than one count but fewer than ten. The CDR3 DNA sequence: TGCGCCAGCAGCCCTCAAACGGGAATTAGTGGCTACACCTTC. This codes for CASSPQTGISGYTF. The V and J genes are TRBV4-1 and TRBJ1-2; no firm D call. This CDR3 region has 14 residues. V was trimmed by 4 bases and J by 7 bases, leaving 16 bases between them. Germline V gene sequence: CDR1 MGHRA, CDR2 YSYEKL.

This chain joins TRBV7-9 and TRBJ2-5; no reliable D call. Deletions cut 3 bases from V and 5 bases from J, with 10 bases between. The CDR3 loop spans 13 amino acids. Germline CDR1 reads SEHNR; CDR2 reads FQNEAQ (reference sequence). DNA of the CDR3: TGTGCCAGCAGCTTTATTCTGATGGAGACCCAGTACTTC. Encoded protein: CASSFILMETQYF.

This rearrangement joins TRBV19 to TRBJ2-1; perhaps TRBD2 as D (5 bases). V was clipped by 4 bases and J by 7 bases, with 11 bases between them. This CDR3 has 13 residues. Germline V CDR1 and CDR2: LNHDA, SQIVND (reference sequence). The CDR3 spells CASSNGVGNEQFF. The CDR3 nucleotides are TGTGCCAGTAGTAACGGGGTTGGGAATGAGCAGTTCTTC.

This chain uses TRBV27 with TRBJ2-1; D may be TRBD1 or TRBD2 (5 bases each). There are 12 residues in the CDR3. Trimming removed 4 bases at V and 12 bases at J, with 13 bases between. CDR1 is MNHEY and CDR2 is SMNVEV in the germline V gene (reference sequence). The CDR3 here is CASSSGRDGQFF. DNA for the CDR3: TGTGCCAGCAGTTCCGGACGGGACGGGCAGTTCTTC.

The CDR3 here is CASSRGTDSDYGYTF. The CDR3 coding sequence is TGCGCCAGCAGCCGAGGGACAGACAGCGACTATGGCTACACCTTC. This chain joins TRBV4-3 and TRBJ1-2, with 7 bases matching TRBD1. The germline V gene encodes CDR1 LGHNA and CDR2 YSLEER. V was clipped by 4 bases and J by 3 bases; unmatched bases: 8. The CDR3 is 15 residues long.